This is a list of T cell receptor beta chains from one sample in a study of vaccination effects on CD4 cells after COVID-19. Sequencing was performed with immunoSEQ multiplex PCR; in TCRdb, only in-frame clones are kept and a portion is missing. In the table there are over 55,000 clones, approximately 75% of which are singletons. No antigen has been identified for these receptors. Here the sequenced sample was CD4+ T cells from PBMCs cultured with HCoV-OC43 spike peptides, taken before COVID-19 vaccination. The source is a human donor who received a COVID-19 vaccine. Both conserved end residues are part of each CDR3. Each record gives: CDR3 protein, CDR3 DNA, clone size, D gene, J gene, V gene. The D gene is left open where the match is weak. Expanded clones are given a class, and other clones once, few, many or no size at all.

CDR3aa: CASGQYTDTQYF
CDR3nt: TGTGCCAGCGGTCAGTACACAGATACGCAGTATTTT
abundance: .
d_gene: .
j_gene: TRBJ2-3
v_gene: TRBV27

CDR3aa: CASSFAGRDTGELFF
CDR3nt: TGTGCCAGCAGCTTTGCAGGGAGGGACACCGGGGAGCTGTTTTTT
abundance: once
d_gene: TRBD2
j_gene: TRBJ2-2
v_gene: TRBV7-3

CDR3aa: CASSILRGTGGLGQPQHF
CDR3nt: TGTGCCAGTAGTATTTTAAGAGGGACAGGGGGCCTGGGTCAGCCCCAGCATTTT
abundance: .
d_gene: TRBD1
j_gene: TRBJ1-5
v_gene: TRBV19

CDR3aa: CASSSSADSLGYTF
CDR3nt: TGTGCCAGTAGTTCCTCAGCGGATTCGCTTGGCTACACCTTC
abundance: .
d_gene: .
j_gene: TRBJ1-2
v_gene: TRBV19

CDR3aa: CASSLLQGSGNTIYF
CDR3nt: TGCGCCAGCAGCCTATTACAGGGCTCGGGAAACACCATATATTTT
abundance: .
d_gene: .
j_gene: TRBJ1-3
v_gene: TRBV5-1

CDR3aa: CASSLLKSLAKNIQYF
CDR3nt: TGTGCCAGCAGCTTGTTGAAATCCTTAGCCAAAAACATTCAGTACTTC
abundance: .
d_gene: .
j_gene: TRBJ2-4
v_gene: TRBV5-6

CDR3aa: CATSRVNLTRLWAGNTIYF
CDR3nt: TGTGCCACCAGCAGAGTAAACCTCACACGACTTTGGGCTGGAAACACCATATATTTT
abundance: .
d_gene: .
j_gene: TRBJ1-3
v_gene: TRBV15

CDR3aa: CASSKPRVGTGELFF
CDR3nt: TGTGCCAGCAGCAAGCCCCGAGTAGGCACCGGGGAGCTGTTTTTT
abundance: .
d_gene: .
j_gene: TRBJ2-2
v_gene: TRBV21-1

CDR3aa: CASSPRSGTTNTGELFF
CDR3nt: TGTGCCAGCAGCCCGCGATCCGGGACAACAAACACCGGGGAGCTGTTTTTT
abundance: .
d_gene: .
j_gene: TRBJ2-2
v_gene: TRBV9

CDR3aa: CASSSQGQVGSHEQFF
CDR3nt: TGTGCCAGCAGCTCCCAGGGACAGGTTGGATCCCATGAGCAGTTCTTC
abundance: few
d_gene: TRBD1
j_gene: TRBJ2-1
v_gene: TRBV7-3

CDR3aa: CASSIGTGDSPQHF
CDR3nt: TGTGCCAGTAGTATCGGGACCGGGGATTCGCCCCAGCATTTT
abundance: few
d_gene: .
j_gene: TRBJ1-5
v_gene: TRBV19

CDR3aa: CASSLEGAGELFF
CDR3nt: TGCGCCAGCAGCTTGGAAGGGGCCGGGGAGCTGTTTTTT
abundance: .
d_gene: .
j_gene: TRBJ2-2
v_gene: TRBV5-1

CDR3aa: CATSRGPGGVEKLFF
CDR3nt: TGTGCCACCAGCAGAGGGCCAGGGGGTGTTGAAAAACTGTTTTTT
abundance: .
d_gene: TRBD1
j_gene: TRBJ1-4
v_gene: TRBV15

CDR3aa: CASSFSGASTDTQYF
CDR3nt: TGCGCCAGCAGCTTCAGCGGGGCCTCCACAGATACGCAGTATTTT
abundance: .
d_gene: TRBD2
j_gene: TRBJ2-3
v_gene: TRBV5-1

CDR3aa: CASRTGTGNYGYTF
CDR3nt: TGTGCCAGCAGGACCGGGACAGGGAACTATGGCTACACCTTC
abundance: .
d_gene: TRBD1
j_gene: TRBJ1-2
v_gene: TRBV9

CDR3aa: CASSLNDLAKNIQYF
CDR3nt: TGTGCCAGCAGCTTAAATGACCTAGCCAAAAACATTCAGTACTTC
abundance: .
d_gene: .
j_gene: TRBJ2-4
v_gene: TRBV7-3

CDR3aa: CASSVDLYRTQYF
CDR3nt: TGTGCCAGCAGTGTCGACTTATATCGGACGCAGTATTTT
abundance: .
d_gene: .
j_gene: TRBJ2-3
v_gene: TRBV6-4

CDR3aa: CASSVDPDLSYNEQFF
CDR3nt: TGTGCCAGCAGCGTAGACCCGGATCTCTCCTACAATGAGCAGTTCTTC
abundance: .
d_gene: .
j_gene: TRBJ2-1
v_gene: TRBV9

CDR3aa: CASTQVEKLFF
CDR3nt: TGTGCCAGCACCCAAGTCGAAAAACTGTTTTTT
abundance: few
d_gene: .
j_gene: TRBJ1-4
v_gene: TRBV2

CDR3aa: CASSNLRRVGRNEQFF
CDR3nt: TGTGCCAGCAGTAATCTAAGGAGGGTAGGGAGGAATGAGCAGTTCTTC
abundance: .
d_gene: .
j_gene: TRBJ2-1
v_gene: TRBV21-1

CDR3aa: CASSISRGTNTEAFF
CDR3nt: TGTGCCAGTAGTATTTCGCGGGGGACCAACACTGAAGCTTTCTTT
abundance: .
d_gene: .
j_gene: TRBJ1-1
v_gene: TRBV19

CDR3aa: CASSLESFINEQFF
CDR3nt: TGCGCCAGCAGCTTGGAATCATTCATCAATGAGCAGTTCTTC
abundance: .
d_gene: .
j_gene: TRBJ2-1
v_gene: TRBV5-1

CDR3aa: CASSQETGDQPQHF
CDR3nt: TGCGCCAGCAGCCAAGAGACAGGGGATCAGCCCCAGCATTTT
abundance: .
d_gene: TRBD1
j_gene: TRBJ1-5
v_gene: TRBV4-3

CDR3aa: CASSFTRQTGNTIYF
CDR3nt: TGTGCCAGCAGTTTTACCCGACAGACTGGAAACACCATATATTTT
abundance: .
d_gene: .
j_gene: TRBJ1-3
v_gene: TRBV6-5

CDR3aa: CASSPGRRKDTQYF
CDR3nt: TGCGCCAGCAGCCCGGGACGTCGCAAAGATACGCAGTATTTT
abundance: .
d_gene: .
j_gene: TRBJ2-3
v_gene: TRBV10-1

CDR3aa: CASGSGNEQFF
CDR3nt: TGTGCCAGCGGGTCGGGGAATGAGCAGTTCTTC
abundance: .
d_gene: .
j_gene: TRBJ2-1
v_gene: TRBV2

CDR3aa: CASRIQEFNQPQHF
CDR3nt: TGTGCCAGCAGAATACAGGAGTTCAATCAGCCCCAGCATTTT
abundance: .
d_gene: .
j_gene: TRBJ1-5
v_gene: TRBV3-1/TRBV3-2

CDR3aa: CASSYGGVNQPQHF
CDR3nt: TGTGCCAGCTCTTACGGGGGGGTCAATCAGCCCCAGCATTTT
abundance: few
d_gene: .
j_gene: TRBJ1-5
v_gene: TRBV18

CDR3aa: CSARTGSGYTF
CDR3nt: TGCAGTGCTCGAACAGGGAGCGGCTACACCTTC
abundance: once
d_gene: .
j_gene: TRBJ1-2
v_gene: TRBV20-1

CDR3aa: CASGPRDRANSPLHF
CDR3nt: TGTGCCAGCGGGCCCCGGGACAGGGCTAATTCACCCCTCCACTTT
abundance: .
d_gene: TRBD1
j_gene: TRBJ1-6
v_gene: TRBV25-1

CDR3aa: CASSINGVQETQYF
CDR3nt: TGTGCCAGTAGTATCAACGGGGTCCAAGAGACCCAGTACTTC
abundance: .
d_gene: .
j_gene: TRBJ2-5
v_gene: TRBV19

CDR3aa: CATWDPGQLNGYTF
CDR3nt: TGTGCCACCTGGGACCCGGGACAGTTGAATGGCTACACCTTC
abundance: .
d_gene: TRBD1
j_gene: TRBJ1-2
v_gene: TRBV19

CDR3aa: CASKSDSQMNTGELFF
CDR3nt: TGCGCCAGCAAATCTGACAGCCAGATGAACACCGGGGAGCTGTTTTTT
abundance: .
d_gene: .
j_gene: TRBJ2-2
v_gene: TRBV5-1

CDR3aa: CASSLAYSTDTQYF
CDR3nt: TGTGCCAGCAGCCTAGCGTATAGCACAGATACGCAGTATTTT
abundance: .
d_gene: .
j_gene: TRBJ2-3
v_gene: TRBV6-5

CDR3aa: CATTQGGCTDTQYF
CDR3nt: TGCGCCACCACACAGGGGGGTTGCACAGATACGCAGTATTTT
abundance: once
d_gene: TRBD1
j_gene: TRBJ2-3
v_gene: TRBV23-1

CDR3aa: CASSSYGGNQPQHF
CDR3nt: TGCGCCAGCAGCTCTTACGGGGGGAATCAGCCCCAGCATTTT
abundance: .
d_gene: .
j_gene: TRBJ1-5
v_gene: TRBV5-1

CDR3aa: CASSHGRYGYTF
CDR3nt: TGTGCCAGCAGTCACGGACGGTATGGCTACACCTTC
abundance: .
d_gene: .
j_gene: TRBJ1-2
v_gene: TRBV2

CDR3aa: CASRIDSNPSGELFF
CDR3nt: TGTGCCAGCAGAATCGACAGTAATCCGTCCGGGGAGCTGTTTTTT
abundance: .
d_gene: .
j_gene: TRBJ2-2
v_gene: TRBV6-5

CDR3aa: CASSVTGSNEKLFF
CDR3nt: TGCGCCAGCAGCGTGACAGGGAGTAATGAAAAACTGTTTTTT
abundance: .
d_gene: TRBD1
j_gene: TRBJ1-4
v_gene: TRBV5-1

CDR3aa: CASSFDLTDTQYF
CDR3nt: TGTGCCAGCAGCTTCGACCTCACAGATACGCAGTATTTT
abundance: .
d_gene: .
j_gene: TRBJ2-3
v_gene: TRBV7-3

CDR3aa: CASSLTGLAGETQYF
CDR3nt: TGTGCCAGCAGCTTAACGGGACTAGCGGGGGAGACCCAGTACTTC
abundance: .
d_gene: TRBD2
j_gene: TRBJ2-5
v_gene: TRBV7-3

CDR3aa: CAWKRDTKAGELFF
CDR3nt: TGTGCCTGGAAACGGGACACTAAAGCCGGGGAGCTGTTTTTT
abundance: .
d_gene: .
j_gene: TRBJ2-2
v_gene: TRBV30

CDR3aa: CASNAGLAGTGELFF
CDR3nt: TGCGCCAGCAATGCGGGACTAGCGGGAACCGGGGAGCTGTTTTTT
abundance: .
d_gene: TRBD2
j_gene: TRBJ2-2
v_gene: TRBV5-1

CDR3aa: CASLSGGPGQPQHF
CDR3nt: TGTGCCAGCCTCTCAGGAGGCCCGGGGCAGCCCCAGCATTTT
abundance: few
d_gene: .
j_gene: TRBJ1-5
v_gene: TRBV19

CDR3aa: CASSLASMSVFAGELFF
CDR3nt: TGCGCCAGCAGCTTGGCGAGTATGAGTGTTTTCGCCGGGGAGCTGTTTTTT
abundance: .
d_gene: .
j_gene: TRBJ2-2
v_gene: TRBV5-1

CDR3aa: CASSPGTSGEPLQETQYF
CDR3nt: TGTGCCAGCAGCCCGGGGACTAGCGGGGAACCATTACAAGAGACCCAGTACTTC
abundance: .
d_gene: TRBD2
j_gene: TRBJ2-5
v_gene: TRBV3-1/TRBV3-2

CDR3aa: CASSPYWDSSEQFF
CDR3nt: TGTGCCAGCAGCCCCTACTGGGATTCCAGTGAGCAGTTCTTC
abundance: once
d_gene: .
j_gene: TRBJ2-1
v_gene: TRBV7-2

CDR3aa: CASSQVIPRGELFF
CDR3nt: TGCGCCAGCAGCCAAGTTATCCCGAGGGGGGAGCTGTTTTTT
abundance: few
d_gene: .
j_gene: TRBJ2-2
v_gene: TRBV4-1